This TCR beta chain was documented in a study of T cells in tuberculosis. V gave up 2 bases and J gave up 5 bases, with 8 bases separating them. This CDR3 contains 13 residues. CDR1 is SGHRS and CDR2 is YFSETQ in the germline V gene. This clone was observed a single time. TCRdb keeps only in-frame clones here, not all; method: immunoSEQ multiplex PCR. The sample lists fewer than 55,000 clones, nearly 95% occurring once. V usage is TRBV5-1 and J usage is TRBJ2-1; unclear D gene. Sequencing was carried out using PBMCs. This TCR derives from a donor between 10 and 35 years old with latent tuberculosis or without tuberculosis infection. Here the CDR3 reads CASSLVRDNEQFF. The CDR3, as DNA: TGCGCCAGCAGCTTAGTAAGAGACAATGAGCAGTTCTTC.